The present TCR beta chain was sequenced within a study of T-cell memory formation after mild COVID-19. On the study more broadly: Largely donor-specific sequence clusters came from two donors.

TCRdb itself ran the 5' RACE reads through MiXCR, one entry per CDR3 protein. The table lists 150,000 to 200,000 distinct CDR3 sequences, 11% of them singletons. Only a few counts were recorded for this clonotype. The antigen remains undetermined. Study observations and caveats: Some clones that responded turned up in pre-infection memory, which suggests that cross-reactive memory joined in. CD4+ contracting clones were mainly CM and EM; CD8+ ones, EMRA.

This sequence originates from a young man who had mild COVID-19 (a few samples of this study predate the infection). Cell type and time point are not known. The sequenced material came from PBMCs or a T cell subset sorted from them (not recorded which).

CDR3 residues: CASSSPGRSYEQYV. CDR3 coding DNA: TGTGCCAGCAGTAGCCCGGGACGTTCCTACGAGCAGTACGTC. The V gene is TRBV6-2 or TRBV6-3, the J gene TRBJ2-7; tentatively, D is TRBD1 or TRBD2 (5 bases each). CDR1 and CDR2 (germline): MNHEY, SVGEGT. V was trimmed by 5 bases and J by 1 base, leaving 12 bases between them. The CDR3 runs to 14 residues.